The 20 T cell receptor beta chains listed next were all sequenced from one sample in a study of Ad26.COV2.S vaccination and SARS-CoV-2 variants. Sample treatment: some 20 received Ad26.COV2.S at low or high dose, single or two shots; about 5 received placebo; per-sample allocation not given. It was on day 63 after the first vaccine or placebo injection that samples were taken. Method: immunoSEQ multiplex PCR; TCRdb's copy keeps in-frame clones and lacks some. The sample contains about 350,000 clones, about 87% of which appear only once. The source material was peripheral blood, sampled in a trial of Ad26.COV2.S vaccine versus placebo. These receptors were obtained from a person aged 18-65 years who received the Ad26.COV2.S COVID-19 vaccine or a placebo.

The chain joins TRBV29-1 to TRBJ2-1, with D possibly being TRBD2 (6 bases). The ends were cut back, 5 bases at V and 2 bases at J, with 16 bases in the middle. The CDR3 length is 15 residues. Looked up from germline, CDR1 is SQVTM and CDR2 is ANQGSEA. The CDR3 region is CSVKPFAGTYNEQFF. CDR3 sequence (DNA): TGCAGCGTTAAGCCTTTTGCGGGGACCTACAATGAGCAGTTCTTC.

The chain recombines TRBV28 with TRBJ2-7; D not certain. Trimming stripped 8 bases from V and 9 bases from J, with 11 bases between. The CDR3 loop spans 10 amino acids. Per germline, CDR1 MDHEN and CDR2 SYDVKM. The CDR3 DNA follows: TGTGCCAGCTCTTTCGGAAGGCAGTACTTC. It translates to CASSFGRQYF.

The chain combines TRBV5-4 with TRBJ2-2; 10 bases match TRBD2. V shed 4 bases and J 6 bases; nucleotides not matched to a gene: 9. Germline lookup yields CDR1 SGHNT and CDR2 YYREEE (reference sequence). The CDR3 is 16 residues long. The CDR3 region has the DNA TGTGCCAGCAGCGCTGTAGCGGGAGGTATTTCCGGGGAGCTGTTTTTT. Amino acid sequence: CASSAVAGGISGELFF.

The chain employs TRBV9 and TRBJ2-1; D ambiguous. The V gene's germline CDR1 is SGDLS and CDR2 YYNGEE. The germline V and J ends were trimmed by 0 bases and 4 bases, with 11 bases remaining between them. CDR3 length: 15 amino acids. The CDR3: CASSVGWDLYNEQFF. The CDR3, as DNA: TGTGCCAGCAGCGTAGGATGGGATCTTTACAATGAGCAGTTCTTC. The full variable domain, completed using reference TRBV9 and TRBJ2-1, is DSGVTQTPKHLITATGQRVTLRCSPRSGDLSVYWYQQSLDQGLQFLIQYYNGEERAKGNILERFSAQQFPDLHSELNLSSLELGDSALYFCASSVGWDLYNEQFFGPGTRLTVL.

Turning to this clone: This CDR3 is also generated by other DNA sequences in the sample. The J gene is TRBJ2-1, the V gene TRBV3-1 (or the pseudogene TRBV3-2); D remains ambiguous. The V and J ends lost 3 bases and 10 bases respectively, with 10 bases between them. The germline gives CDR1 LGHDT, CDR2 YNNKEL (reference sequence). This CDR3 is 12 amino acids long. CDR3 sequence: CASSQERVEQFF. The CDR3 DNA sequence: TGTGCCAGCAGCCAGGAAAGGGTCGAGCAGTTCTTC.

The V call is TRBV7-8, the J call TRBJ2-2; 12 positions match TRBD2. The CDR3 length is 17 residues. Trimming took 0 bases from V and 8 from J; bases not matched to a gene: 7. The V gene's germline CDR1 is SGHVS and CDR2 FQNEAQ. The DNA for the CDR3 is TGTGCCAGCAGCTTAGCGCGACTAGCGGGGGTGCGGGGGGAGCTGTTTTTT. Amino acids: CASSLARLAGVRGELFF.

The chain links TRBV6-2 or TRBV6-3 to TRBJ2-1, with D uncertain. The CDR3 contains 13 residues. Between the trimmed V and J ends, which lost 5 bases and 7 bases, there was a span of 12 bases. The germline gives CDR1 MNHEY, CDR2 SVGEGT. CDR3 loop: CASSRLESNEQFF. The CDR3 DNA is TGTGCCAGCAGTAGGCTAGAATCTAATGAGCAGTTCTTC.

J is TRBJ2-7 and V is TRBV12-3 or TRBV12-4; D not certain. V was cut by 6 bases and J by 7 bases, with 16 bases left in between. There are 13 residues in the CDR3. This CDR3 is CASSTLKSMEQYF. For the CDR3, the DNA is TGTGCCAGCAGCACGCTAAAGTCGATGGAGCAGTACTTC.

The sample holds one count of this clone. CDR3 sequence (DNA): TGTGCCAGCGGGACCTGGAGTGCAACTAATGAAAAACTGTTTTTT. It codes for CASGTWSATNEKLFF. This rearrangement joins TRBV2 to TRBJ1-4; D perhaps matches TRBD1 (5 bases). V lost 8 bases to trimming and J lost 0 bases, with 13 bases between them. Germline loops: CDR1 SNHLY, CDR2 FYNNEI. The CDR3 loop spans 15 amino acids.

This chain joins TRBV19 and TRBJ1-2; D is ambiguous. Trimming removed 4 bases from V and 3 bases from J, with 18 bases in between. The CDR3 covers 16 residues. Germline V gives CDR1 LNHDA, CDR2 SQIVND (reference sequence). DNA for the CDR3: TGTGCCAGTAGTACAACGCTCACGACCCAGGACTATGGCTACACCTTC. It yields the protein CASSTTLTTQDYGYTF.

This chain uses TRBV5-1 with TRBJ2-4, with D possibly TRBD2 on 6 matching bases. Between the trimmed V and J ends, which lost 2 bases and 8 bases, there was a span of 14 bases. Looked up from germline, CDR1 is SGHRS and CDR2 is YFSETQ. The CDR3 sequence is 14 residues long. The CDR3 coding sequence is TGCGCCAGCAGCTTTTTACTAGCCGGAGACATTCAGTACTTC. Translating gives CASSFLLAGDIQYF. Variable domain in full (rest from reference TRBV5-1 and TRBJ2-4): KAGVTQTPRYLIKTRGQQVTLSCSPISGHRSVSWYQQTPGQGLQFLFEYFSETQRNKGNFPGRFSGRQFSNSRSEMNVSTLELGDSALYLCASSFLLAGDIQYFGAGTRLSVL.

The genes are TRBV4-3 and TRBJ2-1, with 9 bases identical to TRBD1. The CDR3 has 15 residues. Unmatched junction bases numbered 5, after V lost 1 base and J lost 7 bases. Germline CDR1 and CDR2: LGHNA and YSLEER. The CDR3 protein is CASSQGIGQGNEQFF. CDR3 in DNA: TGCGCCAGCAGCCAAGGGATCGGACAGGGGAATGAGCAGTTCTTC.

CDR3 region: CASSLGGGQGLYNEQFF. Written as DNA, the CDR3 is TGTGCCAGCAGCTTGGGCGGCGGACAGGGATTATACAATGAGCAGTTCTTC. The chain links TRBV7-8 to TRBJ2-1, with 8 nucleotides matching TRBD1. Per germline, CDR1 SGHVS and CDR2 FQNEAQ. This CDR3 contains 17 residues. Losses at the gene ends were 3 bases for V and 4 bases for J; bases not matched to a gene: 11.

This chain links TRBV5-1 with TRBJ1-2; 8 bases line up with TRBD1. There are 15 residues in the CDR3. CDR1 SGHRS and CDR2 YFSETQ come from the germline V gene. The junction had 8 bases not matched to a gene; V was cut back by 0 bases and J by 7 bases. This CDR3 reads CASSLDFGTGRGYTF. Written as DNA, the CDR3 is TGCGCCAGCAGCTTGGACTTCGGGACAGGTCGTGGCTACACCTTC.

The chain has TRBV7-2 and TRBJ1-2; 8 bases are a match to TRBD1. Germline CDR1 SGHTA, CDR2 FQGNSA. The CDR3 totals 15 residues. The V gene end was trimmed by 6 bases and the J gene end by 4 bases; junction bases not matched to a gene: 10. For the CDR3, the DNA is TGTGCCAGCAGTTCCGACAGGGGAGTTATCTATGGCTACACCTTC. It specifies CASSSDRGVIYGYTF.

The chain joins TRBV6-5 to TRBJ2-3; D is unclear. The germline V and J ends were trimmed by 2 bases and 5 bases, with 11 bases remaining between them. This CDR3 is 14 amino acids long. Germline loops: CDR1 MNHEY, CDR2 SVGAGI. CDR3 protein: CASSYGTGLDTQYF. The CDR3, as DNA: TGTGCCAGCAGTTACGGAACCGGGTTAGATACGCAGTATTTT.

This chain uses TRBV5-1 with TRBJ1-2; D unresolved. The V and J ends lost 0 bases and 4 bases respectively, with 19 bases between them. This CDR3 is 17 amino acids long. Germline V gene sequence: CDR1 SGHRS, CDR2 YFSETQ. The CDR3 reads CASSLVSPTLLPYGYTF. DNA for the CDR3: TGCGCCAGCAGCTTGGTCTCCCCGACCCTACTCCCCTATGGCTACACCTTC. Together with reference TRBV5-1 and TRBJ1-2, the CDR3 gives the full variable domain: KAGVTQTPRYLIKTRGQQVTLSCSPISGHRSVSWYQQTPGQGLQFLFEYFSETQRNKGNFPGRFSGRQFSNSRSEMNVSTLELGDSALYLCASSLVSPTLLPYGYTFGSGTRLTVV.

The rearrangement joins TRBV10-3 to TRBJ1-1; 10 positions match TRBD1. The length of the CDR3 is 13 residues. The germline V gene encodes CDR1 ENHRY and CDR2 SYGVKD. V shed 10 bases, J shed 3 bases, and the junction held 5 bases outside the gene matches. The CDR3 DNA follows: TGTGCCACCGACAGGGGGCTTTACACTGAAGCTTTCTTT. Protein sequence: CATDRGLYTEAFF.

The rearrangement links TRBV6-2 or TRBV6-3 to TRBJ2-3, with no clear D. Trimming cost V 4 bases and J 0 bases, with 11 bases left between them. CDR1 and CDR2 from the germline V gene are MNHEY and SVGEGT. The CDR3 loop spans 15 amino acids. CDR3 DNA: TGTGCCAGCAGTTTCCCGTCCCTTAGCACAGATACGCAGTATTTT. This encodes CASSFPSLSTDTQYF.

The chain links TRBV6-2 or TRBV6-3 to TRBJ2-1; 10 bases agree with TRBD2. Looked up from germline, CDR1 is MNHEY and CDR2 is SVGEGT. The CDR3 contains 14 residues. Trimming removed 6 bases from V and 4 bases from J; junction bases left unmatched: 3. The CDR3, as DNA: TGTGCCAGCAGCCAGCGGGGGGGATACAATGAGCAGTTCTTC. Translation: CASSQRGGYNEQFF.